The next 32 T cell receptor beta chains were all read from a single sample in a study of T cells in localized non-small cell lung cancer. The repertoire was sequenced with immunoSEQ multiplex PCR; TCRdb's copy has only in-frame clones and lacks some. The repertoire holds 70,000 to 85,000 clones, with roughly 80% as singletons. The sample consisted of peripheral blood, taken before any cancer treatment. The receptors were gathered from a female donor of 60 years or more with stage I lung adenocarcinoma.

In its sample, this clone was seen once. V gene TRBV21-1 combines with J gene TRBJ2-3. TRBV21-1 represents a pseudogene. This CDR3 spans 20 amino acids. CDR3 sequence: CASSAKGSSLPLNGTDTQYF. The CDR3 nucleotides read TGTGCCAGCAGCGCAAAAGGATCCAGCTTACCTCTTAACGGCACAGATACGCAGTATTTT.

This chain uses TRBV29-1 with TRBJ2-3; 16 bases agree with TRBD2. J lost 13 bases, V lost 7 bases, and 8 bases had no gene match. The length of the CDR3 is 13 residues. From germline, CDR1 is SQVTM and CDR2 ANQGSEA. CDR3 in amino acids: CSARGGTSGREYF. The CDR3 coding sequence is TGCAGCGCCCGAGGGGGGACTAGCGGGAGGGAGTATTTT.

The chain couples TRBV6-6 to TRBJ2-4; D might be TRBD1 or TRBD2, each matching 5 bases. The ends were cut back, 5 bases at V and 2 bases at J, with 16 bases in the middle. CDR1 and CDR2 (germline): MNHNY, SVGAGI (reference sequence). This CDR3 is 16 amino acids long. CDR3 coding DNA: TGTGCCAGCAGTCTGGGTGGGGGTACGTCCAAAAACATTCAGTACTTC. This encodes CASSLGGGTSKNIQYF.

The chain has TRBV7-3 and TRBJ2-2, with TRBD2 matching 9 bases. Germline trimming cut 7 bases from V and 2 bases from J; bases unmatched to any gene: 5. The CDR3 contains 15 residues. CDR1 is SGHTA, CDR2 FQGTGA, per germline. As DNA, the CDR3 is TGTGCCAGCACCCTAGCGGGGCGAAACACCGGGGAGCTGTTTTTT. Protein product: CASTLAGRNTGELFF.

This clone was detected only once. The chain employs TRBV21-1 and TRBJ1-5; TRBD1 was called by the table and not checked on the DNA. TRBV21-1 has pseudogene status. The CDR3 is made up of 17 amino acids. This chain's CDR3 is CASSPRDRGSRHQPQHF. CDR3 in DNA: TGTGCCAGCAGCCCGAGGGACAGGGGCTCGCGTCATCAGCCCCAGCATTTT.

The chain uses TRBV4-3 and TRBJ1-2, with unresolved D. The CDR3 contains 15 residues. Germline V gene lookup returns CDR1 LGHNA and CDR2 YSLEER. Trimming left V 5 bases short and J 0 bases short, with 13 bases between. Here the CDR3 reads CASSDVLLTNYGYTF. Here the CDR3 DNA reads TGCGCCAGCAGCGACGTTCTACTGACTAACTATGGCTACACCTTC.

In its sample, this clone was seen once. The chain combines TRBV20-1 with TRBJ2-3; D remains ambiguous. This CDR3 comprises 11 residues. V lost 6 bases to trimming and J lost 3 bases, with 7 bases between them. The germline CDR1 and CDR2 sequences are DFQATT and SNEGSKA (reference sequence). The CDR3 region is CSAGRTDTQYF. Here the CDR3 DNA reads TGCAGTGCAGGGCGGACAGATACGCAGTATTTT.

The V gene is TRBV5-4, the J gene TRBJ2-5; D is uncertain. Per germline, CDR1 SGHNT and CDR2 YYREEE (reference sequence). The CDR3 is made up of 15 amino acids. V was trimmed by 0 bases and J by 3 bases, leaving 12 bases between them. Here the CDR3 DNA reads TGTGCCAGCAGCTTGGCGGTCGGCAGAAAAGAGACCCAGTACTTC. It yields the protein CASSLAVGRKETQYF.

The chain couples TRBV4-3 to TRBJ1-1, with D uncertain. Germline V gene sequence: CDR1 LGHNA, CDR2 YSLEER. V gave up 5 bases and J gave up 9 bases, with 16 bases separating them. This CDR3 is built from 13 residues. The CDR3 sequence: CASSFRTGFQAFF. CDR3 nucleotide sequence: TGCGCCAGCAGCTTCCGAACCGGGTTCCAAGCTTTCTTT.

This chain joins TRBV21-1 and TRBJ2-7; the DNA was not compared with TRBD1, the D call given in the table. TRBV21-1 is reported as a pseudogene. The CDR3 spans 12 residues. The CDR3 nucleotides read TGTGCCAGCAGGGCTTGGTGGTGCGAGCAGTACTTC. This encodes CASRAWWCEQYF.

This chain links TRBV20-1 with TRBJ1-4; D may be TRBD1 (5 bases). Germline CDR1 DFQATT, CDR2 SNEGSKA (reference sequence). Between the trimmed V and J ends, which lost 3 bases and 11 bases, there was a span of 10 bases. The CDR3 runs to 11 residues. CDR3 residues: CSASSRDKLFF. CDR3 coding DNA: TGCAGTGCTAGCTCCAGGGACAAACTGTTTTTT.

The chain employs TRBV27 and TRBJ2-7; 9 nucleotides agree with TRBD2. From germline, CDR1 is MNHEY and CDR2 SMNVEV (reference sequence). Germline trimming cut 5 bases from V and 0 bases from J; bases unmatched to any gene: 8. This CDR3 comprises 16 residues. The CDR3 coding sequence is TGTGCCAGCAGTCCTAGCGGGGAGATCGCCTCCTACGAGCAGTACTTC. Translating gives CASSPSGEIASYEQYF.

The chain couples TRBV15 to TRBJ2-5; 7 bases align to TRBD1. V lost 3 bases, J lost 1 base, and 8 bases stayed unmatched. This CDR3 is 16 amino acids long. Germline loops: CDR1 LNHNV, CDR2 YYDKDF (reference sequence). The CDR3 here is CATSRFTGQLQETQYF. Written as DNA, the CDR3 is TGTGCCACCAGCAGGTTCACGGGACAGCTCCAAGAGACCCAGTACTTC.

The CDR3 bases are TGCGCCAGCAGCCCAAGGCAGGGGACCTATGGCTACACCTTC. Translation gives CASSPRQGTYGYTF. This chain uses TRBV4-3 with TRBJ1-2, with a weak D call TRBD1 (6 bases). The CDR3 extends over 14 amino acids. Trimming pared 4 bases from V and 4 bases from J, leaving 13 bases between. Looked up from germline, CDR1 is LGHNA and CDR2 is YSLEER.

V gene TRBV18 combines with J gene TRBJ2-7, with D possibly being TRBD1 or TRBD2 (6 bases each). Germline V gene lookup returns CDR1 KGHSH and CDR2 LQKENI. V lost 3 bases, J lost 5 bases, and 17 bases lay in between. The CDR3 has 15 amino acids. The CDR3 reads CASSPVEGGGHEQYF. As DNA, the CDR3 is TGTGCCAGCTCACCGGTAGAGGGGGGCGGCCACGAGCAGTACTTC.

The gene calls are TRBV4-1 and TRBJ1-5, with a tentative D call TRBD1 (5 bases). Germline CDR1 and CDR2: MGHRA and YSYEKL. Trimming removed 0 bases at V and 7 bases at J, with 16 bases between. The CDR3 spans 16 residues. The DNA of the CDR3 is TGCGCCAGCAGCCAAGAATCTAGGGGATCAGGACAGCCCCAGCATTTT. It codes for CASSQESRGSGQPQHF.

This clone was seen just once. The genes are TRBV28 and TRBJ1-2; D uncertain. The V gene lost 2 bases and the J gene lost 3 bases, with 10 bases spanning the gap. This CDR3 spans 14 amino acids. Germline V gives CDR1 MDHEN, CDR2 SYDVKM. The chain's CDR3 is CASSLLGSYYGYTF. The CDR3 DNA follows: TGTGCCAGCAGTTTACTGGGCAGCTACTATGGCTACACCTTC.

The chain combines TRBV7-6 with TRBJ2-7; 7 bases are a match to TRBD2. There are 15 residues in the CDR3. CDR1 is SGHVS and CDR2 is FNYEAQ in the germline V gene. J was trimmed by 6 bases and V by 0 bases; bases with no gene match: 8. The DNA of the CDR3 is TGTGCCAGCAGCTTAGCCCTAGCGGAGTTGAGCGAGCAGTACTTC. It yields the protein CASSLALAELSEQYF.

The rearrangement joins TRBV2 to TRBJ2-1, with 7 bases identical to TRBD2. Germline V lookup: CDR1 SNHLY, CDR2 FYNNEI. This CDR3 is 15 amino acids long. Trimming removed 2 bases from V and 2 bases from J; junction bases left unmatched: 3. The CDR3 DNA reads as TGTGCCAGCAGTGAATGGGAGGGCGCCTACAATGAGCAGTTCTTC. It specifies CASSEWEGAYNEQFF.

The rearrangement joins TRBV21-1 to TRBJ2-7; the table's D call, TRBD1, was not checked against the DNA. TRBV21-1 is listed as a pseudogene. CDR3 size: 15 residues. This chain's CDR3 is CASTSPGTGGLEQYF. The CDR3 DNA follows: TGTGCCAGCACCTCTCCCGGGACAGGGGGCCTCGAGCAGTACTTC.

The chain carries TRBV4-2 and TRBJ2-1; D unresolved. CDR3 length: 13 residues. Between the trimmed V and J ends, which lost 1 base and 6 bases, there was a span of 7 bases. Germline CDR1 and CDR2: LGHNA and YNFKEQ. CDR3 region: CASSQVQVNEQFF. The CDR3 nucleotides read TGTGCCAGCAGCCAAGTTCAGGTCAATGAGCAGTTCTTC.

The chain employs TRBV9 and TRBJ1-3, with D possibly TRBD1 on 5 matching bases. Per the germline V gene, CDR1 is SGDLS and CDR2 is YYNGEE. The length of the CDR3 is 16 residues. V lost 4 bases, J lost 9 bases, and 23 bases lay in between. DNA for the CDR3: TGTGCCAGCAGCCGGGAAGCAGGGTCTTCGGAAGCCACCATATATTTT. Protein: CASSREAGSSEATIYF.

Here the CDR3 DNA reads TGTGCCAGCAGCTCCTACAGGGAAAGATCACCCCTCCACTTT. It yields the protein CASSSYRERSPLHF. The J gene is TRBJ1-6, the V gene TRBV7-6, with D possibly matching TRBD1 (6 bases). Germline-derived CDR1 and CDR2 are SGHVS and FNYEAQ. V lost 4 bases, J lost 10 bases, and 14 bases lay in between. This CDR3 region has 14 residues. Looking up the rest from reference TRBV7-6 and TRBJ1-6 gives the full variable domain: GAGVSQSPRYKVTKRGQDVALRCDPISGHVSLYWYRQALGQGPEFLTYFNYEAQQDKSGLPNDRFSAERPEGSISTLTIQRTEQRDSAMYRCASSSYRERSPLHFGNGTRLTVT.

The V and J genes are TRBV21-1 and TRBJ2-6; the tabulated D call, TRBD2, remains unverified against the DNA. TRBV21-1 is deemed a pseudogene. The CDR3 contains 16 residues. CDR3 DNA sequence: TGTGCCACCGGGAGATCACAGGACTGTGGGGCCAACGTCCTGACTTTC. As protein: CATGRSQDCGANVLTF.

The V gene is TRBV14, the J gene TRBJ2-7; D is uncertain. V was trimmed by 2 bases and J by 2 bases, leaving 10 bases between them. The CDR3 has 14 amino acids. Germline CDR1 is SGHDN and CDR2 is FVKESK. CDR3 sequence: CASSQQSAAYEQYF. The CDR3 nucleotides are TGTGCCAGCAGCCAACAGAGTGCAGCCTACGAGCAGTACTTC.

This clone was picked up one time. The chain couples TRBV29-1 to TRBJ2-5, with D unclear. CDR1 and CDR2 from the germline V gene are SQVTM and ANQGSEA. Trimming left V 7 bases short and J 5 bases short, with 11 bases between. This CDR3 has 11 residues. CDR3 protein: CSEVAGETQYF. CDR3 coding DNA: TGCAGCGAAGTCGCCGGTGAGACCCAGTACTTC.

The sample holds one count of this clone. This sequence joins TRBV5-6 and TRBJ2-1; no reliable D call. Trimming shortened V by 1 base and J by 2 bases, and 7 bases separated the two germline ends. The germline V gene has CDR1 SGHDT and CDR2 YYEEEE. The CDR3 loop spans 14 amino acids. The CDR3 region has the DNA TGTGCCAGCAGCTTGCTGAGCCCCTACAATGAGCAGTTCTTC. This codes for CASSLLSPYNEQFF. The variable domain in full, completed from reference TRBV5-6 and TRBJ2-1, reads DAGVTQSPTHLIKTRGQQVTLRCSPKSGHDTVSWYQQALGQGPQFIFQYYEEEERQRGNFPDRFSGHQFPNYSSELNVNALLLGDSALYLCASSLLSPYNEQFFGPGTRLTVL.

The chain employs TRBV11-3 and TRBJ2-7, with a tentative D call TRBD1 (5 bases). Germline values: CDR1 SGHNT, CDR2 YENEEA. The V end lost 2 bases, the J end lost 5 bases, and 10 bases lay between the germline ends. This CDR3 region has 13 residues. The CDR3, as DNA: TGTGCCAGCAGCTTACGGGCAGGGAACGAGCAGTACTTC. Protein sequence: CASSLRAGNEQYF.

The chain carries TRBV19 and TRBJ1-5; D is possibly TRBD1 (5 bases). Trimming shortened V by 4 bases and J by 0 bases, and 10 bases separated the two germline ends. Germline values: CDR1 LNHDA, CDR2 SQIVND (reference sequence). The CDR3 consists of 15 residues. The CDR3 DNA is TGTGCCAGTAGTACTCAGGGTAATAGCAATCAGCCCCAGCATTTT. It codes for CASSTQGNSNQPQHF.

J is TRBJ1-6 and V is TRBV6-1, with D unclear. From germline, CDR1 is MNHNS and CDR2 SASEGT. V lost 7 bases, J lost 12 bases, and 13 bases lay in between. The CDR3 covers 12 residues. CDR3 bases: TGTGCCAGCACCATGGGCCGGGGACCCCTCCACTTT. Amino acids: CASTMGRGPLHF.

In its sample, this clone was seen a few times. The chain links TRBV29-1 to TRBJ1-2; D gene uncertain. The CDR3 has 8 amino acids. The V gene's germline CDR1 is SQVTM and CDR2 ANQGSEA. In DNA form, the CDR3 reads TGCAGTGTGGGTGACTACACCTTC. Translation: CSVGDYTF.

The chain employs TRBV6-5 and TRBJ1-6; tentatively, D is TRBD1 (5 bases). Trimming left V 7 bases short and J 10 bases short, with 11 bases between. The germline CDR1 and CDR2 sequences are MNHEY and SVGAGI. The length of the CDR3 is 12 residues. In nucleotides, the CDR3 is TGTGCCAGCAATGGGGCCGGGTCACCCCTCCACTTT. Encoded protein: CASNGAGSPLHF.